A selection of T cell receptor beta chains follows, all from one sample in a study of T-cell reconstitution after alpha-beta-depleted transplantation in children. Each CDR3 protein is one row after TCRdb ran MiXCR on the PCR reads. The table records approximately 500,000 distinct CDR3 sequences, over 9.5% of them present only once. The input for sequencing was PBMCs, taken before TCRalphabeta/CD19-depleted stem cell transplant. The receptors shown here come from a child younger than 10 with inherited bone marrow failure, due to receive a stem cell transplant. Both conserved end residues are part of each CDR3. D genes are given only for firm matches. Clone size, where shown, is once, few, many, or a class for clones that have expanded.

V gene	clone size	J gene	D gene	CDR3 DNA	CDR3 protein
TRBV9	many	TRBJ2-5	TRBD2	TGTGCCAGCAGCGGCGGGACTAGCGGTGTGGAGACCCAGTACTTC	CASSGGTSGVETQYF
TRBV20-1	NA	TRBJ2-1	TRBD2	TGCAGTGCTAGAGATCTCCTCCCCAGCGGGAGTGGCTATGAGCAGTTCTTC	CSARDLLPSGSGYEQFF
TRBV4-3	many	TRBJ2-1	NA	TGCGCCAGCAGCCAAGATATATTGATGGATGAGCAGTTCTTC	CASSQDILMDEQFF
TRBV4-1	many	TRBJ2-3	NA	TGCGCCAGCAGCCAAGATCAGACAGGTTGGGGCACAGATACGCAGTATTTT	CASSQDQTGWGTDTQYF
TRBV20-1	few	TRBJ1-6	TRBD1	TGCAGTGCTAGCCAGGACAGGGAGAATTCACCCCTCCACTTT	CSASQDRENSPLHF
TRBV20-1	NA	TRBJ2-7	NA	TGCAGTGCTAGTGGTGGGGTAGCGGCAGTGTACGAGCAGTACTTC	CSASGGVAAVYEQYF
TRBV19	few	TRBJ2-1	TRBD2	TGTGCCAGTAGTATAAGACTAGCGGGAGGATCCTCCTACAATGAGCAGTTCTTC	CASSIRLAGGSSYNEQFF
TRBV4-3	many	TRBJ1-2	NA	TGCGCCAGCAGCCAAGATGATACAGCCCCTTCAGTTGGTGGCTACACCTTC	CASSQDDTAPSVGGYTF
TRBV5-1	many	TRBJ2-5	TRBD1	TGCGCCAGCAGCTGGGACAGCCAAGAGACCCAGTACTTC	CASSWDSQETQYF
TRBV4-1	NA	TRBJ2-7	NA	TGCGCCAGCAGCCAAGAGTCGGCAGAGCAGTACTTC	CASSQESAEQYF
TRBV29-1	many	TRBJ2-7	NA	TGCAGCGGCGTCGGAGCGGAAAGCTCCTACGAGCAGTACTTC	CSGVGAESSYEQYF
TRBV30	few	TRBJ2-1	NA	TGTGCCTGGAGTGTAGGGTTCTCCTACAATGAGCAGTTCTTC	CAWSVGFSYNEQFF
TRBV7-2	many	TRBJ1-5	NA	TGTGCCAGCAGCCCAAGGCGTCGGGGACCCAATCAGCCCCAGCATTTT	CASSPRRRGPNQPQHF
TRBV6-4	NA	TRBJ2-1	TRBD2	TGTGCCAGCAGCCACGGCCTCCGGGACAGCCTAGCGGGAGTCCACCTCGAGGAGCAGTTCTTC	CASSHGLRDSLAGVHLEEQFF
TRBV21-1	many	TRBJ2-7	NA	TGTGCCAGCAGCAAAGTAGCACAGGAATCCTACGAGCAGTACTTC	CASSKVAQESYEQYF
TRBV11-2	NA	TRBJ1-2	TRBD1	TGTGCCAGCAGCTTAGATCGCCAGGGGGGCTATGGCTACACCTTC	CASSLDRQGGYGYTF
TRBV29-1	few	TRBJ1-1	NA	TGCAGCGGACAAATGGGGTTCCCTGAAGCTTTCTTT	CSGQMGFPEAFF
TRBV5-1	many	TRBJ2-7	TRBD1	TGCGCCAGCAACCTGGGACAGGCCGGCTACGAGCAGTACTTC	CASNLGQAGYEQYF
TRBV5-1	many	TRBJ2-7	TRBD2	TGCGCCAGCAGCTGGCTGACTAGCGGTCCCCACGAGCAGTACTTC	CASSWLTSGPHEQYF
TRBV4-1	many	TRBJ2-7	TRBD1	TGCGCCAGCAGCCAAGAATCAGACAGGGGCCCCTACGAGCAGTACTTC	CASSQESDRGPYEQYF
TRBV13	many	TRBJ2-7	NA	TGTGCCAGCAGCTTAGCAGAGCAGGAGCAGTACTTC	CASSLAEQEQYF
TRBV7-9	many	TRBJ2-1	NA	TGTGCCAGCAGCTTACAGGGAAATTACAATGAGCAGTTCTTC	CASSLQGNYNEQFF
TRBV4-3	many	TRBJ2-3	TRBD2	TGCGCCAGCAGCCAAGAGGGGGCTAGCGGGAGCACAGATACGCAGTATTTT	CASSQEGASGSTDTQYF
TRBV20-1	few	TRBJ2-1	NA	TGCAGTGCTAGACCATCACTAGCCCCTTCCTACAATGAGCAGTTCTTC	CSARPSLAPSYNEQFF
TRBV15	NA	TRBJ2-1	TRBD1	TGTGCCACCAGCAGAGCTGTCAGGGACAGGGGCTCCTACAATGAGCAGTTCTTC	CATSRAVRDRGSYNEQFF
TRBV2	many	TRBJ2-7	NA	TGTGCCAGCAGTGACATACACGCCTACGAGCAGTACTTC	CASSDIHAYEQYF
TRBV5-1	many	TRBJ1-1	NA	TGCGCCAGCAGCTTGGACGGATATCCTGAAGCTTTCTTT	CASSLDGYPEAFF
TRBV11-2	few	TRBJ2-2	TRBD2	TGTGCCAGCAGCTTATGGCGGGAGCTGGTCGGGGAGCTGTTTTTT	CASSLWRELVGELFF
TRBV29-1	many	TRBJ1-3	NA	TGCAGCGCCGGTTCGGGTCAGGGAAACACCATATATTTT	CSAGSGQGNTIYF
TRBV11-2	NA	TRBJ1-3	NA	TGTGCCAGCAGCAACTCGCGTGGAAACACCATATATTTT	CASSNSRGNTIYF
TRBV24-1	many	TRBJ2-3	NA	TGTGCCACCAGTGAGGTTGGACTCGAGCGCACAGATACGCAGTATTTT	CATSEVGLERTDTQYF
TRBV9	many	TRBJ2-7	NA	TGTGCCAGCAACTCCGCGGGAAAAGCGTACGAGCAGTACTTC	CASNSAGKAYEQYF
TRBV7-9	many	TRBJ1-2	NA	TGTGCCAGCAGCTTAGTTGGGGAGGAACTATACGGCTACACCTTC	CASSLVGEELYGYTF
TRBV10-3	many	TRBJ2-2	TRBD2	TGTGCCATCAGTGAGTCAGCGGCTAGCGGGAACACCGGGGAGCTGTTTTTT	CAISESAASGNTGELFF
TRBV12-3/TRBV12-4	many	TRBJ2-7	NA	TGTGCCAGCAGTTTAAATTCGGTTTACGAGCAGTACTTC	CASSLNSVYEQYF
TRBV12-3/TRBV12-4	many	TRBJ2-5	TRBD1	TGTGCCAGCAGTCCACAGGACAGGGTTCGGGAGACCCAGTACTTC	CASSPQDRVRETQYF
TRBV18	many	TRBJ1-1	NA	TGTGCCAGCTCACCACCGGGGTGGGCGAGGGAGACTGAAGCTTTCTTT	CASSPPGWARETEAFF
TRBV24-1	once	TRBJ2-1	NA	TGTGCCAGCAGTGATTTGCGTGTAGGAAGCAATGAGCAGTTCTTC	CASSDLRVGSNEQFF
TRBV6-6	many	TRBJ2-7	NA	TGTGCCAGCAGTTACCCAGTCTCCTACGAGCAGTACTTC	CASSYPVSYEQYF
TRBV7-9	many	TRBJ1-1	NA	TGTGCCAGCAGCCTGGTGAACACTGAAGCTTTCTTT	CASSLVNTEAFF
TRBV10-2	many	TRBJ1-6	NA	TGCGCCTCAACGAACGGGGCGGCTCGTGCCTCACCCCTCCACTTT	CASTNGAARASPLHF
TRBV27	many	TRBJ2-7	TRBD2	TGTGCCAGCAGTTTAATCCTTCTAGCGGGAGTGCCGGGGGAGCAGTACTTC	CASSLILLAGVPGEQYF
TRBV20-1	many	TRBJ1-2	NA	TGCAGTGCTGTGGAGGAGGGGATGTCCTATGGCTACACCTTC	CSAVEEGMSYGYTF
TRBV9	many	TRBJ2-7	NA	TGTGCCAGCAGCGTAGGCCAGGGATTCTACGAGCAGTACTTC	CASSVGQGFYEQYF
TRBV9	many	TRBJ1-2	NA	TGTGCCAGCAGCGTGGGAAGCAGCGGCTATGGCTACACCTTC	CASSVGSSGYGYTF
TRBV2	once	TRBJ2-7	NA	TGTGCCAGCAGTGAAAGGGTGCAGGGGAGCTCCTACGAGCAGTACTTC	CASSERVQGSSYEQYF
TRBV4-3	NA	TRBJ2-2	NA	TGCGCCAGCAGCCAACGGGGGGACACCATCACCGGGGAGCTGTTTTTT	CASSQRGDTITGELFF
TRBV4-1	many	TRBJ1-2	NA	TGCGCCAGCAGCCAAGATCTGTGGTATGGCTACACCTTC	CASSQDLWYGYTF
TRBV28	many	TRBJ2-4	TRBD2	TGTGCCAGCAGTTCCCTAAGACTAGCGGGACTAGCCAAAAACATTCAGTACTTC	CASSSLRLAGLAKNIQYF
TRBV29-1	many	TRBJ2-7	NA	TGCAGCGTGGGAATGGGGGACGGATCCTACGAGCAGTACTTC	CSVGMGDGSYEQYF
TRBV5-6	few	TRBJ2-3	TRBD2	TGTGCCAGCAGCATAGGACTAGTTTGGTATTTT	CASSIGLVWYF
TRBV29-1	NA	TRBJ2-1	NA	TGCAGCGTTGTCGGGGACCGGAGCTCCTACAATGAGCAGTTCTTC	CSVVGDRSSYNEQFF
TRBV6-1	many	TRBJ2-2	TRBD1	TGTGCCAGCAGTGAAATAGGACAGGCCGGGGAGCTGTTTTTT	CASSEIGQAGELFF
TRBV12-3/TRBV12-4	few	TRBJ1-2	NA	TGTGCCACCAACGCAGGGTATGGCTACACCTTC	CATNAGYGYTF